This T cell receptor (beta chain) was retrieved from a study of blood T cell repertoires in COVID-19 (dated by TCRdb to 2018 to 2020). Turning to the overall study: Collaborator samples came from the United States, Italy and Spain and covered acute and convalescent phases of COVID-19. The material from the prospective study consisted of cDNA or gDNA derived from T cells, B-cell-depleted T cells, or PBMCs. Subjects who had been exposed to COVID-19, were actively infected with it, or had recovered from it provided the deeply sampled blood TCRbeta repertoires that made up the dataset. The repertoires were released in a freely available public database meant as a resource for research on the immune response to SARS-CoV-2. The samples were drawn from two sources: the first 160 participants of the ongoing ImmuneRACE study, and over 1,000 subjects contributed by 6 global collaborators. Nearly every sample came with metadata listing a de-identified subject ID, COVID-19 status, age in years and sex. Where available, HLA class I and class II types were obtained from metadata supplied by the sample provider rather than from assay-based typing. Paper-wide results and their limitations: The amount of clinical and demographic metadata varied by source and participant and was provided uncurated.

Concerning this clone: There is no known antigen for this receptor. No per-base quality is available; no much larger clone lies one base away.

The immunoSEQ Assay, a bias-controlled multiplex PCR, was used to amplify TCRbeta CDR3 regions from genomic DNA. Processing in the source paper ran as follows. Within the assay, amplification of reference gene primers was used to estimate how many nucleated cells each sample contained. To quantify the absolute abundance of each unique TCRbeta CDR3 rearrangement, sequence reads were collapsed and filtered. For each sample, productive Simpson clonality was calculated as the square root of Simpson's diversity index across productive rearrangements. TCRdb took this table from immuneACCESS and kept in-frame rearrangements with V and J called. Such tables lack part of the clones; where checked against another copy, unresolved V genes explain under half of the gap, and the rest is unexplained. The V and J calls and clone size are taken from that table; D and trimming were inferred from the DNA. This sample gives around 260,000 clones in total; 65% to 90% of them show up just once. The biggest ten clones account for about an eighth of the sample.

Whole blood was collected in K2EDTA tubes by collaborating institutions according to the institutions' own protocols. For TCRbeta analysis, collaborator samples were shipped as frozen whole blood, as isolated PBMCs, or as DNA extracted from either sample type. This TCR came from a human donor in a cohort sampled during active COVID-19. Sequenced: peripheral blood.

In nucleotide form, the sequence is TGTGCCAGCGGATGGACAGTCAACACTGAAGCTTTCTTT. This yields the protein CASGWTVNTEAFF. The rearranged segments are TRBV2 and TRBJ1-1; possibly the D gene is TRBD1, per 6 matching bases. The germline V gene yields SNHLY for CDR1 and FYNNEI for CDR2. V gives up 8 bases and J gives up 2 bases, and the segment between their germline ends measures 12 bases. Inclusive of the bounding cysteine and phenylalanine, the CDR3 is 13 residues long. Here the CDR3 DNA is all that survives: 39 bases in frame from base 1.